The 19 T cell receptor beta chains below come from one sample, sequenced in a study of vaccination effects on CD4 cells after COVID-19. For these TCRs, the target antigens are not known. Produced via immunoSEQ multiplex PCR; TCRdb's table is partial and in-frame only. The sample shows approximately 66,000 clones, around 85% of them seen only once. It was after nine to eleven days of culture that CD4+ T cells were isolated. Participants got two doses of BNT162b2 or mRNA-1273 vaccine. Source: CD4+ T cells from PBMCs cultured without peptide, taken after COVID-19 vaccination. The receptors were gathered from a human donor who received a COVID-19 vaccine.

The chain uses TRBV30 and TRBJ1-2; 7 positions match TRBD1. Looked up from germline, CDR1 is GTSNPN and CDR2 is SVGIG (reference sequence). This CDR3 has 14 residues. J was trimmed by 9 bases and V by 6 bases; bases with no gene match: 16. The chain's CDR3 is CACSWKQGIESYTF. CDR3 DNA sequence: TGTGCCTGCAGTTGGAAACAGGGGATCGAGAGCTACACCTTC.

The chain recombines TRBV24-1 with TRBJ2-3; the D is unclear. The CDR3 is made up of 13 amino acids. The V and J ends lost 3 bases and 6 bases respectively, with 9 bases between them. Per the germline V gene, CDR1 is KGHDR and CDR2 is SFDVKD. The CDR3 DNA follows: TGTGCCACCAGTGATCCCCTTCGGGATACGCAGTATTTT. Translating gives CATSDPLRDTQYF.

This sequence joins TRBV6-6 and TRBJ2-2, with 7 bases aligning to TRBD2. Germline assignment: CDR1 MNHNY and CDR2 SVGAGI (reference sequence). The CDR3 has 13 amino acids. Losses at the gene ends were 8 bases for V and 3 bases for J; bases not matched to a gene: 3. Written as DNA, the CDR3 is TGTGCCAGCGGCGGGAGCGACACCGGGGAGCTGTTTTTT. Its translation: CASGGSDTGELFF.

J is TRBJ2-3 and V is TRBV7-3, with D perhaps TRBD1 or TRBD2 (6 bases each). The CDR3 spans 18 residues. CDR1 and CDR2 from the germline V gene are SGHTA and FQGTGA. V was trimmed by 5 bases and J by 0 bases, leaving 21 bases between them. The CDR3 bases are TGTGCCAGCAGCCCCGGGGCAAGAGGGGGGCCGAGCACAGATACGCAGTATTTT. This translates into CASSPGARGGPSTDTQYF.

V and J are TRBV15 and TRBJ2-1, with D possibly being TRBD2 (6 bases). In germline, CDR1 is LNHNV, CDR2 YYDKDF (reference sequence). The CDR3 runs 15 residues. V was pared by 6 bases and J by 0 bases, with 12 bases between. CDR3 nucleotides: TGTGCCACCAGTCCGACTAGTAACTCCTACAATGAGCAGTTCTTC. It is translated as CATSPTSNSYNEQFF. Filled out from reference TRBV15 and TRBJ2-1, the complete variable domain reads DAMVIQNPRYQVTQFGKPVTLSCSQTLNHNVMYWYQQKSSQAPKLLFHYYDKDFNNEADTPDNFQSRRPNTSFCFLDIRSPGLGDTAMYLCATSPTSNSYNEQFFGPGTRLTVL.

V gene TRBV29-1 combines with J gene TRBJ2-2, with D possibly being TRBD1 (5 bases). V lost 6 bases and J lost 8, with 16 bases in between. Germline V gene lookup returns CDR1 SQVTM and CDR2 ANQGSEA. The CDR3 sequence is 13 residues long. CDR3 in DNA: TGCAGCGTCCTTCAGGGTGTATCGGGGGAGCTGTTTTTT. This encodes CSVLQGVSGELFF.

This chain uses TRBV6-5 with TRBJ2-3; 9 bases line up with TRBD2. The V segment lost 8 bases and the J segment 2 bases; nucleotides outside the gene matches: 8. CDR1 MNHEY and CDR2 SVGAGI come from the germline V gene. This CDR3 region has 15 residues. This CDR3 is CASLAGQTFTDTQYF. CDR3 sequence (DNA): TGTGCCAGCCTAGCGGGGCAGACTTTCACAGATACGCAGTATTTT.

The chain links TRBV3-1 (or the pseudogene TRBV3-2) to TRBJ1-6; D uncertain. There are 15 residues in the CDR3. Germline loops: CDR1 LGHDT, CDR2 YNNKEL (reference sequence). Trimming took off 2 bases at V and 11 bases at J, with 16 bases between the two ends. DNA of the CDR3: TGTGCCAGCAGCCAAAACCGGGTAGGGTTGACACCCCTCCACTTT. Its protein product is CASSQNRVGLTPLHF.

V is TRBV4-3 and J is TRBJ2-2; 8 positions match TRBD2. The germline CDR1 and CDR2 sequences are LGHNA and YSLEER. This CDR3 spans 16 amino acids. The V and J ends lost 4 bases and 2 bases, in that order; junction bases with no gene match: 6. The CDR3 DNA follows: TGCGCCAGCAGCCGACTAACTAGCGGTAACACCGGGGAGCTGTTTTTT. It specifies CASSRLTSGNTGELFF.

The DNA for the CDR3 is TGTGCCAGCAGTGACCCTCGCGGCGCAGGGGAGACCCAGTACTTC. Its translation is CASSDPRGAGETQYF. The chain uses TRBV25-1 and TRBJ2-5; a possible D gene is TRBD1 (5 bases). Germline assignment: CDR1 MGHDK and CDR2 SYGVNS. This CDR3 is built from 15 residues. V was trimmed by 3 bases and J by 5 bases, leaving 16 bases between them.

This clone was detected only once. This chain uses TRBV7-9 with TRBJ1-6; the D gene is possibly TRBD1 (5 bases). Trimming pared 2 bases from V and 10 bases from J, leaving 18 bases between. This CDR3 contains 16 residues. From germline, CDR1 is SEHNR and CDR2 FQNEAQ (reference sequence). CDR3 loop: CASSLIWGSRESPLHF. CDR3 sequence (DNA): TGTGCCAGCAGCTTAATATGGGGGAGTCGGGAATCACCCCTCCACTTT.

The chain carries TRBV7-2 and TRBJ2-7; the match to TRBD2 covers 8 bases. Per the germline V gene, CDR1 is SGHTA and CDR2 is FQGNSA. This CDR3 is built from 15 residues. Trimming at V came to 5 bases and at J to 2 bases, leaving 8 bases not matched to a gene. The DNA of the CDR3 is TGTGCCAGCAGCCTCCAAAGCGGGGGAACCTACGAGCAGTACGTC. Translated, it gives CASSLQSGGTYEQYV.

The table lists this clone with a few counts. The chain links TRBV10-2 to TRBJ1-6, with a tentative D call TRBD1 (5 bases). CDR1 WSHSY and CDR2 SAAADI come from the germline V gene. Trimming removed 6 bases from V and 6 bases from J, with 9 bases in between. The CDR3 covers 13 residues. The CDR3 sequence: CASREGSNSPLHF. In nucleotides, the CDR3 is TGCGCCAGCAGGGAGGGGAGTAATTCACCCCTCCACTTT.

This clone has more than one count but fewer than ten. The V gene is TRBV7-9, the J gene TRBJ1-2; TRBD1 aligns across 12 bases. The CDR3 has 13 amino acids. Germline V gene data show CDR1 as SEHNR and CDR2 as FQNEAQ (reference sequence). J lost 7 bases, V lost 6 bases, and 3 bases had no gene match. The CDR3 spells CASRGQGAGGYTF. In DNA form, the CDR3 reads TGTGCCAGCAGGGGACAGGGGGCCGGTGGCTACACCTTC.

The chain is built from TRBV28 and TRBJ1-2; 10 positions agree with TRBD1. The CDR3 covers 17 residues. Per germline, CDR1 MDHEN and CDR2 SYDVKM. Trimming cost V 6 bases and J 1 base; bases outside gene matches: 11. The DNA for the CDR3 is TGTGCCAGCAGCTCAACCGGGACAGGGGCCAGTAACTATGGCTACACCTTC. This translates into CASSSTGTGASNYGYTF.

This rearrangement joins TRBV6-5 to TRBJ1-1; D not resolved. The CDR3 is 13 amino acids. V was trimmed by 2 bases and J by 1 base, leaving 5 bases between them. Germline V lookup: CDR1 MNHEY, CDR2 SVGAGI. The CDR3 loop is CASSYRSNTEAFF. The CDR3 DNA sequence: TGTGCCAGCAGTTACCGCTCGAACACTGAAGCTTTCTTT.

The chain joins TRBV5-1 to TRBJ2-7; tentatively, D is TRBD1 (6 bases). Deletions cut 3 bases from V and 2 bases from J, with 12 bases between. The CDR3 has 14 amino acids. CDR1 and CDR2 (germline): SGHRS, YFSETQ. The CDR3 region is CASSWDIPTYEQYV. The CDR3 DNA sequence: TGCGCCAGCAGCTGGGACATACCTACCTACGAGCAGTACGTC.

V usage is TRBV6-6 and J usage is TRBJ2-2; either TRBD1 or TRBD2 may supply D (5 bases each). The CDR3 is 15 residues long. CDR1 MNHNY and CDR2 SVGAGI come from the germline V gene (reference sequence). Trimming stripped 5 bases from V and 2 bases from J, with 12 bases between. As DNA, the CDR3 is TGTGCCAGCAGTGTTCTGAGGGGAAACACCGGGGAGCTGTTTTTT. This gives the protein CASSVLRGNTGELFF.

This sequence joins TRBV2 and TRBJ2-3; D is possibly TRBD1 (5 bases). Looked up from germline, CDR1 is SNHLY and CDR2 is FYNNEI. The CDR3 runs 13 residues. V was cut by 6 bases and J by 1 base, with 8 bases left in between. The DNA for the CDR3 is TGTGCCAGCAGAGAACAGGGCACAGATACGCAGTATTTT. Translation: CASREQGTDTQYF. Drawing the rest from reference TRBV2 and TRBJ2-3, the complete variable domain is EPEVTQTPSHQVTQMGQEVILRCVPISNHLYFYWYRQILGQKVEFLVSFYNNEISEKSEIFDDQFSVERPDGSNFTLKIRSTKLEDSAMYFCASREQGTDTQYFGPGTRLTVL.